Presented here are 23 T cell receptor beta chains from one specimen sequenced in a study of blood T cell repertoires in COVID-19 (dated by TCRdb to the early 2020s). Libraries were constructed by the immunoSEQ multiplex PCR assay. Sourced from immuneACCESS, this table was stored by TCRdb with only in-frame sequences that have V and J called. A share of the clones is absent; for the studies checked, an unresolved V gene accounts for under half, and the remainder has no known explanation. Recorded for this sample are hundreds of thousands of clones; roughly 90% of them occurred a single time. The ten largest clones represent approximately 2% of the sample. The sequencing sample was made of peripheral blood. These receptors all stem from a man aged 18 to 35 with active or convalescent COVID-19.

The rearrangement links TRBV10-3 to TRBJ1-5; D is undetermined. CDR1 is ENHRY and CDR2 is SYGVKD in the germline V gene. The CDR3 runs to 12 residues. The ends were cut back, 3 bases at V and 4 bases at J, with 4 bases in the middle. CDR3 sequence (DNA): TGTGCCATCAGTGACGAGAATCAGCCCCAGCATTTT. Translating gives CAISDENQPQHF.

The chain carries TRBV19 and TRBJ2-2; D is ambiguous. The CDR3 sequence is 11 residues long. V lost 7 bases to trimming and J lost 6 bases, with 6 bases between them. In germline, CDR1 is LNHDA, CDR2 SQIVND (reference sequence). This chain's CDR3 is CASTRSGELFF. The DNA of the CDR3 is TGTGCCAGTACCAGGTCCGGGGAGCTGTTTTTT. The whole variable domain, filled in from reference TRBV19 and TRBJ2-2, reads DGGITQSPKYLFRKEGQNVTLSCEQNLNHDAMYWYRQDPGQGLRLIYYSQIVNDFQKGDIAEGYSVSREKKESFPLTVTSAQKNPTAFYLCASTRSGELFFGEGSRLTVL.

This chain connects TRBV6-5 to TRBJ1-5; 9 bases fit TRBD1. The CDR3 has 14 residues. Germline loops: CDR1 MNHEY, CDR2 SVGAGI. The V segment lost 7 bases and the J segment 7 bases; nucleotides outside the gene matches: 8. The CDR3 spells CASMPGQGIQPQHF. The CDR3 DNA follows: TGTGCCAGCATGCCAGGACAGGGGATACAGCCCCAGCATTTT.

The chain carries TRBV27 and TRBJ1-1; D remains ambiguous. This CDR3 contains 13 residues. Germline CDR1 is MNHEY and CDR2 is SMNVEV (reference sequence). V lost 4 bases to trimming and J lost 5 bases, with 11 bases between them. In nucleotides, the CDR3 is TGTGCCAGCAGTTATACAGTTTGGACTGAAGCTTTCTTT. Its translation is CASSYTVWTEAFF.

The rearrangement uses TRBV21-1 and TRBJ2-4; the table's D call of TRBD2 was not tested on the DNA. TRBV21-1 is flagged as a pseudogene. This CDR3 spans 16 amino acids. Written as DNA, the CDR3 is TGTGCCAGCAGCAAAGTCCGCAAACTAGCCAAAAACATTCAGTACTTC. This sequence encodes CASSKVRKLAKNIQYF.

This CDR3 is CASSVGHHGAETQYF. The CDR3, as DNA: TGTGCCAGCAGCGTAGGGCACCATGGGGCGGAGACCCAGTACTTC. This chain connects TRBV9 to TRBJ2-5; D might be TRBD1 (5 bases). This CDR3 spans 15 amino acids. In germline, CDR1 is SGDLS, CDR2 YYNGEE. V gave up 0 bases and J gave up 5 bases, with 14 bases separating them.

The count of this clone is one. J is TRBJ2-1 and V is TRBV28, with 9 bases fitting TRBD2. The V and J ends lost 3 bases and 1 base, in that order; junction bases with no gene match: 7. In germline, CDR1 is MDHEN, CDR2 SYDVKM. The CDR3 has 17 amino acids. As DNA, the CDR3 is TGTGCCAGCAGTTTCCCTAGAACTAGCGGGTCCTACAATGAGCAGTTCTTC. This gives the protein CASSFPRTSGSYNEQFF.

V usage is TRBV21-1 and J usage is TRBJ1-1. TRBV21-1 is a pseudogene segment. The CDR3 extends over 14 amino acids. The CDR3 protein is CASSGEGSNTEAFF. The CDR3 coding sequence is TGTGCCAGCAGCGGAGAAGGGAGTAACACTGAAGCTTTCTTT.

This chain uses TRBV15 with TRBJ1-5; D is perhaps TRBD1 (5 bases). V was cut by 6 bases and J by 2 bases, with 17 bases left in between. The CDR3 consists of 16 residues. Germline CDR1 and CDR2: LNHNV and YYDKDF (reference sequence). CDR3 nucleotide sequence: TGTGCCACCAGTAGCTTGGGTTGGGGGGGCAATCAGCCCCAGCATTTT. Its translation is CATSSLGWGGNQPQHF.

The V gene is TRBV9, the J gene TRBJ2-7, with D tentatively TRBD1 (5 bases). Germline CDR1 is SGDLS and CDR2 is YYNGEE. CDR3 length: 15 residues. Trimming took 0 bases from V and 7 from J, leaving 17 bases between them. CDR3 protein: CASSVDYIARDEQYF. CDR3 coding DNA: TGTGCCAGCAGCGTAGACTACATCGCCAGGGATGAGCAGTACTTC.

V usage is TRBV25-1 and J usage is TRBJ2-5; tentative D call: TRBD2 (6 bases). CDR1 MGHDK and CDR2 SYGVNS come from the germline V gene. The V gene lost 7 bases and the J gene lost 2 bases, with 14 bases spanning the gap. This CDR3 contains 14 residues. The CDR3 spells CASTETSRQETQYF. The CDR3 DNA follows: TGTGCCAGCACCGAGACTAGTCGTCAAGAGACCCAGTACTTC.

The chain combines TRBV19 with TRBJ1-2, with D tentatively TRBD1 (6 bases). Deletions cut 6 bases from V and 7 bases from J, with 12 bases between. Germline assignment: CDR1 LNHDA and CDR2 SQIVND (reference sequence). This CDR3 is built from 12 residues. The CDR3 reads CASSQDSPGYTF. DNA for the CDR3: TGTGCCAGTAGCCAGGACAGTCCTGGCTACACCTTC.

This chain connects TRBV4-1 to TRBJ2-5; 11 bases fit TRBD2. V dropped 4 bases and J dropped 2; count of bases not matched to a gene: 9. The germline V gene has CDR1 MGHRA and CDR2 YSYEKL. The CDR3 covers 17 residues. In nucleotides, the CDR3 is TGCGCCAGCAGCCCGATGGAAATAGCGGGGGGGCAAGAGACCCAGTACTTC. The encoded protein is CASSPMEIAGGQETQYF.

The genes are TRBV13 and TRBJ2-3; TRBD1 matches 10 bases. With 8 bases clipped from V and 5 bases from J, the junction kept 10 bases outside the gene matches. The CDR3 loop spans 15 amino acids. The germline gives CDR1 PRHDT, CDR2 FYEKMQ (reference sequence). DNA of the CDR3: TGTGCCAGCCATTCCGGGACAGGGGTGGTAGATACGCAGTATTTT. Translating gives CASHSGTGVVDTQYF.

The gene calls are TRBV9 and TRBJ2-6, with 7 positions matching TRBD1. Germline CDR1 SGDLS, CDR2 YYNGEE. V was clipped by 3 bases and J by 1 base; unmatched bases: 7. This CDR3 spans 17 amino acids. The CDR3 is CASSAGQVSSGANVLTF. DNA of the CDR3: TGTGCCAGCAGCGCTGGACAGGTCTCGTCTGGGGCCAACGTCCTGACTTTC.

This rearrangement joins TRBV30 to TRBJ1-6; no clear D gene. Germline V gives CDR1 GTSNPN, CDR2 SVGIG (reference sequence). There are 14 residues in the CDR3. V lost 4 bases, J lost 1 base, and 8 bases lay in between. The CDR3 coding sequence is TGTGCCTGGATACCCGGGTCCTATAATTCACCCCTCCACTTT. This sequence encodes CAWIPGSYNSPLHF.

The chain couples TRBV7-6 to TRBJ1-1; TRBD1 is a possible D gene (6 bases). The CDR3 runs to 15 residues. The germline V gene encodes CDR1 SGHVS and CDR2 FNYEAQ. Trimming stripped 3 bases from V and 1 base from J, with 12 bases between. The CDR3 here is CASSLVMGANTEAFF. The DNA of the CDR3 is TGTGCCAGCAGCTTGGTGATGGGGGCGAACACTGAAGCTTTCTTT. The whole variable domain, filled in from reference TRBV7-6 and TRBJ1-1, reads GAGVSQSPRYKVTKRGQDVALRCDPISGHVSLYWYRQALGQGPEFLTYFNYEAQQDKSGLPNDRFSAERPEGSISTLTIQRTEQRDSAMYRCASSLVMGANTEAFFGQGTRLTVV.

The gene calls are TRBV28 and TRBJ1-2; tentative D call: TRBD1 (5 bases). The CDR3 has 16 amino acids. The V gene's germline CDR1 is MDHEN and CDR2 SYDVKM. Trimming pared 3 bases from V and 4 bases from J, leaving 18 bases between. CDR3 sequence: CASSFSRGDQGYGYTF. The CDR3 DNA reads as TGTGCCAGCAGTTTCTCCCGGGGGGACCAAGGCTATGGCTACACCTTC.

This chain uses TRBV6-5 with TRBJ2-1, with 10 positions matching TRBD1. The germline gives CDR1 MNHEY, CDR2 SVGAGI. This CDR3 region has 15 residues. The J segment lost 6 bases and the V segment lost 7 bases, leaving 9 bases of the junction unmatched. This chain's CDR3 is CASTLRQGAGNEQFF. The DNA for the CDR3 is TGTGCCAGCACCTTAAGACAGGGGGCAGGCAATGAGCAGTTCTTC.

This clone was seen a handful of times. This chain connects TRBV4-1 to TRBJ1-2; D unclear. The CDR3 covers 15 residues. Germline values: CDR1 MGHRA, CDR2 YSYEKL. V lost 1 base and J 7 bases, leaving 16 bases between the germline ends. The CDR3 region is CASSQVGEGVSGYTF. CDR3 nucleotide sequence: TGCGCCAGCAGCCAAGTTGGGGAGGGAGTGAGTGGCTACACCTTC.

The gene calls are TRBV5-6 and TRBJ2-3; 9 bases align to TRBD2. Trimming cost V 4 bases and J 3 bases; bases outside gene matches: 12. Germline CDR1 is SGHDT and CDR2 is YYEEEE. This CDR3 has 17 residues. Here the CDR3 reads CASSPGIAGARTDTQYF. The CDR3 DNA follows: TGTGCCAGCAGCCCCGGGATAGCGGGGGCAAGGACAGATACGCAGTATTTT.

J is TRBJ2-7 and V is TRBV21-1; TRBD1 is the table's D call and was not checked against the DNA. TRBV21-1 is a pseudogene. The CDR3 contains 15 residues. The chain's CDR3 is CASSKAWNRYYEQYF. In DNA form, the CDR3 reads TGTGCCAGCAGCAAAGCTTGGAACAGATACTACGAGCAGTACTTC.

V usage is TRBV29-1 and J usage is TRBJ2-3, with 12 nucleotides matching TRBD2. From germline, CDR1 is SQVTM and CDR2 ANQGSEA. CDR3 length equals 19 residues. After removal of 2 bases from V and 0 bases from J, the junction contained 12 bases not matched to a gene. The CDR3 DNA reads TGCAGCGTTGAATCATTCGGGACTAGCGGGCCAGCTAGCACAGATACGCAGTATTTT. Protein product: CSVESFGTSGPASTDTQYF.